Listed here are 22 T cell receptor beta chains from one sample, sequenced in a study of blood T cell repertoires in COVID-19. Using immunoSEQ multiplex PCR, the repertoire was profiled, and TCRdb retains in-frame clones only, with some absent. The sample shows a few hundred thousand clones, approximately 80% of them seen only once. Sample: peripheral blood. These receptors were obtained from a human donor in a cohort sampled during active COVID-19.

This sequence joins TRBV9 and TRBJ1-2; 7 bases line up with TRBD1. Germline V gene sequence: CDR1 SGDLS, CDR2 YYNGEE. The CDR3 sequence is 15 residues long. V lost 3 bases and J lost 7; bases outside the gene matches: 12. CDR3 amino acids: CASSGLTTGAVGYTF. CDR3 bases: TGTGCCAGCAGCGGACTAACTACAGGGGCGGTTGGCTACACCTTC.

The chain couples TRBV20-1 to TRBJ2-7; maybe TRBD2 (6 bases). The CDR3 loop spans 15 amino acids. The germline V gene has CDR1 DFQATT and CDR2 SNEGSKA (reference sequence). The germline V and J ends were trimmed by 3 bases and 6 bases, with 21 bases remaining between them. CDR3 DNA: TGCAGTGCTAGTGCGGGGACTTTCCCTCCCCCCGAGCAGTACTTC. Translation: CSASAGTFPPPEQYF.

On this clone: The same CDR3 also results from other DNA sequences found in this sample. This chain connects TRBV15 to TRBJ1-4; 7 bases fit TRBD1. The germline V gene encodes CDR1 LNHNV and CDR2 YYDKDF (reference sequence). This CDR3 has 14 amino acids. With V trimmed by 0 bases and J by 5 bases, 0 bases remained unmatched. Written as DNA, the CDR3 is TGTGCCACCAGCAGAGACAGGGGGAATGAAAAACTGTTTTTT. Its translation: CATSRDRGNEKLFF.

In this sample, this clone turned up a few times. The chain has TRBV5-1 and TRBJ2-6, with TRBD2 identical over 11 bases. Germline CDR1 SGHRS, CDR2 YFSETQ. J was trimmed by 1 base and V by 3 bases; bases with no gene match: 9. CDR3 length: 19 amino acids. CDR3 sequence reads: CASSSSVLAGVSGANVLTF. DNA for the CDR3: TGCGCCAGCAGCTCCTCGGTACTAGCGGGAGTATCTGGGGCCAACGTCCTGACTTTC.

The chain joins TRBV10-3 to TRBJ1-1, with D unclear. V gave up 0 bases and J gave up 2 bases, with 10 bases separating them. The CDR3 loop spans 15 amino acids. Germline V gene data show CDR1 as ENHRY and CDR2 as SYGVKD. CDR3 sequence (DNA): TGTGCCATCAGTGAGTCGTCGACACAAAACACTGAAGCTTTCTTT. Amino acids: CAISESSTQNTEAFF.

This rearrangement joins TRBV1 to TRBJ1-4. TRBV1 is tagged as a pseudogene. The CDR3 is made up of 16 amino acids. CDR3 DNA: TGCACCAGCAGCCAAGATCGAGGATCGGTTAATGAAAAACTGTTTTTT. Protein product: CTSSQDRGSVNEKLFF.

The rearrangement links TRBV9 to TRBJ2-7; 11 bases fit TRBD2. CDR1 is SGDLS, CDR2 YYNGEE, per germline. The CDR3 extends over 15 amino acids. Losses at the gene ends were 4 bases for V and 6 bases for J; bases not matched to a gene: 9. The CDR3 here is CASSPTTSGISEQYF. The CDR3 bases are TGTGCCAGCAGCCCGACGACTAGCGGGATTTCCGAGCAGTACTTC.

This chain links TRBV28 with TRBJ2-2; a possible D gene is TRBD2 (6 bases). Looked up from germline, CDR1 is MDHEN and CDR2 is SYDVKM. V was pared by 0 bases and J by 7 bases, with 6 bases between. The CDR3 totals 13 residues. CDR3 bases: TGTGCCAGCAGTTTATGGGGGGGCGGGGAGCTGTTTTTT. Its protein product is CASSLWGGGELFF. Filled out from reference TRBV28 and TRBJ2-2, the complete variable domain reads DVKVTQSSRYLVKRTGEKVFLECVQDMDHENMFWYRQDPGLGLRLIYFSYDVKMKEKGDIPEGYSVSREKKERFSLILESASTNQTSMYLCASSLWGGGELFFGEGSRLTVL.

The chain carries TRBV5-1 and TRBJ2-3; perhaps TRBD2 as D (6 bases). From germline, CDR1 is SGHRS and CDR2 YFSETQ. The CDR3 consists of 15 residues. Trimming cost V 0 bases and J 2 bases, with 10 bases left between them. The CDR3 region is CASSLVDYSTDTQYF. CDR3 nucleotide sequence: TGCGCCAGCAGCTTGGTGGACTACTCCACAGATACGCAGTATTTT.

The genes are TRBV11-2 and TRBJ2-5, with TRBD1 matching over 7 bases. The CDR3 contains 16 residues. Germline-derived CDR1 and CDR2 are SGHAT and FQNNGV. Trimming removed 1 base from V and 1 base from J; junction bases left unmatched: 6. Written as DNA, the CDR3 is TGTGCCAGCAGCTTAGTCCCGACAGGGACCCAAGAGACCCAGTACTTC. Protein sequence: CASSLVPTGTQETQYF.

This clone is large (0.1 to 1%). The chain's CDR3 is CASSLGVRSGYEQYF. DNA of the CDR3: TGTGCCAGCAGCTTGGGGGTTAGGAGCGGTTACGAGCAGTACTTC. The chain couples TRBV5-5 to TRBJ2-7; tentatively, D is TRBD2 (5 bases). CDR3 length equals 15 residues. Germline CDR1 is SGHKS and CDR2 is YYEKEE (reference sequence). V shed 0 bases and J shed 4 bases, with 14 bases lying between them.

The J gene is TRBJ1-2, the V gene TRBV30, with D possibly matching TRBD1 (5 bases). CDR1 and CDR2 (germline): GTSNPN, SVGIG (reference sequence). This CDR3 spans 13 amino acids. The V end was cut by 8 bases, the J end by 5 bases, with 18 bases between. CDR3 in amino acids: CAQRDSGGYGYTF. CDR3 in DNA: TGTGCCCAAAGGGACTCCGGGGGGTATGGCTACACCTTC. The full variable domain, in which reference TRBV30 and TRBJ1-2 provide the parts outside the CDR3, is SQTIHQWPATLVQPVGSPLSLECTVEGTSNPNLYWYRQAAGRGLQLLFYSVGIGQISSEVPQNLSASRPQDRQFILSSKKLLLSDSGFYLCAQRDSGGYGYTFGSGTRLTVV.

The chain couples TRBV11-2 to TRBJ1-5; perhaps TRBD1 as D (6 bases). The V end was cut by 1 base, the J end by 6 bases, with 13 bases between. Looked up from germline, CDR1 is SGHAT and CDR2 is FQNNGV. CDR3 length equals 15 residues. The CDR3 DNA reads as TGTGCCAGCAGCTTAGTAGGGGGGGCAGGTCAGCCCCAGCATTTT. It translates to CASSLVGGAGQPQHF.

DNA of the CDR3: TGTGCCAGTAGTGGATGGACAGGCGGTACAGATACGCAGTATTTT. Residues: CASSGWTGGTDTQYF. The rearrangement links TRBV19 to TRBJ2-3; 7 nucleotides line up with TRBD1. This CDR3 has 15 amino acids. V was clipped by 5 bases and J by 3 bases; unmatched bases: 8. From germline, CDR1 is LNHDA and CDR2 SQIVND (reference sequence).

This clone showed up just a few times. This sequence joins TRBV12-3 or TRBV12-4 and TRBJ2-7; a possible D gene is TRBD1 (5 bases). V was cut by 5 bases and J by 6 bases, with 11 bases left in between. The CDR3 runs 12 residues. CDR3 sequence: CASSMTVREQYF. CDR3 in DNA: TGTGCCAGCAGTATGACAGTACGCGAGCAGTACTTC.

The chain links TRBV2 to TRBJ2-4, with D unresolved. V lost 6 bases, J lost 0 bases, and 12 bases lay in between. Germline lookup yields CDR1 SNHLY and CDR2 FYNNEI. CDR3 length: 15 amino acids. This CDR3 reads CASRLDLLAKNIQYF. The CDR3 nucleotides are TGTGCCAGCAGGCTAGATTTGCTAGCCAAAAACATTCAGTACTTC. Based on the CDR3 plus reference TRBV2 and TRBJ2-4, the full variable domain is EPEVTQTPSHQVTQMGQEVILRCVPISNHLYFYWYRQILGQKVEFLVSFYNNEISEKSEIFDDQFSVERPDGSNFTLKIRSTKLEDSAMYFCASRLDLLAKNIQYFGAGTRLSVL.

V is TRBV11-2 and J is TRBJ2-5; 9 positions agree with TRBD1. This CDR3 comprises 15 residues. Germline V CDR1 and CDR2: SGHAT, FQNNGV. V dropped 4 bases and J dropped 2; count of bases not matched to a gene: 5. CDR3 loop: CASSYGQGWQETQYF. CDR3 nucleotides: TGTGCCAGCAGCTACGGACAGGGGTGGCAAGAGACCCAGTACTTC. Full variable domain (outside the CDR3, taken from reference TRBV11-2 and TRBJ2-5): EAGVAQSPRYKIIEKRQSVAFWCNPISGHATLYWYQQILGQGPKLLIQFQNNGVVDDSQLPKDRFSAERLKGVDSTLKIQPAKLEDSAVYLCASSYGQGWQETQYFGPGTRLLVL.

The chain is built from TRBV6-6 and TRBJ2-4; D might be TRBD2 (7 bases). Per the germline V gene, CDR1 is MNHNY and CDR2 is SVGAGI (reference sequence). V lost 7 bases, J lost 3 bases, and 19 bases lay in between. The CDR3 has 16 residues. CDR3 coding DNA: TGTGCCAGCACCTATAGGGGGGGTATGATCAAAAACATTCAGTACTTC. This encodes CASTYRGGMIKNIQYF.

The V call is TRBV7-9, the J call TRBJ2-1; 9 nucleotides align to TRBD1. The CDR3 sequence is 17 residues long. J gave up 4 bases and V 5 bases, and 12 bases lay outside the gene matches. Germline CDR1 reads SEHNR; CDR2 reads FQNEAQ (reference sequence). Written as DNA, the CDR3 is TGTGCCAGCAGCCCCAATGCCGGGACAGGGCTGTACAATGAGCAGTTCTTC. This gives the protein CASSPNAGTGLYNEQFF.

The V call is TRBV28, the J call TRBJ2-7, with 8 bases matching TRBD1. The V segment lost 5 bases and the J segment 3 bases; nucleotides outside the gene matches: 9. The V gene's germline CDR1 is MDHEN and CDR2 SYDVKM. The CDR3 has 15 amino acids. CDR3 region: CASSLRGGQGYEQYF. Written as DNA, the CDR3 is TGTGCCAGCAGTCTCCGAGGCGGACAGGGCTACGAGCAGTACTTC.

The V gene is TRBV5-4, the J gene TRBJ2-4; 8 bases fit TRBD1. CDR3 size: 16 residues. Trimming took 5 bases from V and 3 from J; bases not matched to a gene: 10. CDR1 is SGHNT, CDR2 YYREEE, per germline (reference sequence). For the CDR3, the DNA is TGTGCCAGCAGTAAAGACAGGGGAGGAAGCAAAAACATTCAGTACTTC. This codes for CASSKDRGGSKNIQYF.

The chain couples TRBV5-1 to TRBJ2-7; 13 bases match TRBD2. The CDR3 sequence is 15 residues long. V gave up 5 bases and J gave up 4 bases; unmatched junction bases: 6. CDR1 and CDR2 from the germline V gene are SGHRS and YFSETQ. Here the CDR3 reads CASRIGTSGIYEQYF. As DNA, the CDR3 is TGCGCCAGCAGAATCGGGACTAGCGGGATTTACGAGCAGTACTTC. The whole variable domain, filled in from reference TRBV5-1 and TRBJ2-7, reads KAGVTQTPRYLIKTRGQQVTLSCSPISGHRSVSWYQQTPGQGLQFLFEYFSETQRNKGNFPGRFSGRQFSNSRSEMNVSTLELGDSALYLCASRIGTSGIYEQYFGPGTRLTVT.